The rows below give T cell receptor beta chains drawn from one sample of a study of patients and donors after allogeneic stem cell transplantation. A single record per CDR3 protein comes from TCRdb applying MiXCR to the RT-PCR reads. The sample shows about 160,000 distinct CDR3 sequences, 24% of them seen only once. Sequencing input: blood, either unsorted or a sorted T cell fraction (not recorded which). The receptor source for this set is a human donor who was either an allogeneic HSCT recipient or a stem cell or donor lymphocyte infusion donor (not recorded which). It is not recorded whose cells these are; they may come from a transplant donor. Each CDR3 is given with its conserved first and last residue. The order of the fields is CDR3 protein, D gene, V gene, CDR3 length, J gene. A D gene is named only where the DNA matches it firmly.

CASSYGLRLRGSYNEQFF	NA	TRBV6-6	18	TRBJ2-1
CASSQDIGVYEQYF	NA	TRBV3-1	14	TRBJ2-7
CASSQTQGNSGNTIYF	NA	TRBV4-1	16	TRBJ1-3
CATNGGYTDTQYF	NA	TRBV15	13	TRBJ2-3
CAISNLRTGTAFF	TRBD1	TRBV10-3	13	TRBJ1-1
CASSQDWSGSKYEQFF	TRBD2	TRBV4-1	16	TRBJ2-1
CASSLSDYPRQYF	NA	TRBV11-2	13	TRBJ2-3
CASSLAGWGPYEQYF	NA	TRBV5-1	15	TRBJ2-7
CASSLDVTYSPLHF	NA	TRBV5-1	14	TRBJ1-6
CSVAEMGLAFF	NA	TRBV29-1	11	TRBJ1-1
CASSFGTVKNIQYF	TRBD1	TRBV12-3/TRBV12-4	14	TRBJ2-4
CASSSTGDYYGYTF	NA	TRBV12-3/TRBV12-4	14	TRBJ1-2
CSASDGVYEQYF	NA	TRBV20-1	12	TRBJ2-7
CASSPLFWGTEAFF	NA	TRBV5-1	14	TRBJ1-1
CSFGVDEQYF	NA	TRBV20-1	10	TRBJ2-7
CSARDHGGVGKKGYTF	NA	TRBV20-1	16	TRBJ1-2
CASSRVRTSDTFTDTQYF	TRBD2	TRBV14	18	TRBJ2-3
CASTVGGGTEAFF	NA	TRBV12-3/TRBV12-4	13	TRBJ1-1
CASSHLGPPLHF	NA	TRBV4-2	12	TRBJ1-6
CASSLQLRTEAFF	NA	TRBV5-6	13	TRBJ1-1
CASSFVRRAEAFF	NA	TRBV27	13	TRBJ1-1
CASSLHRGLDSPLHF	NA	TRBV7-9	15	TRBJ1-6
CATSRAGTGRNEQFF	TRBD1	TRBV15	15	TRBJ2-1
CASSQRGTIGSNQPQHF	NA	TRBV4-1	17	TRBJ1-5
CSVTLLRVGETQYF	NA	TRBV29-1	14	TRBJ2-5
CASSVDGLAKNIQYF	NA	TRBV9	15	TRBJ2-4
CASSFPTGPIEAFF	NA	TRBV6-6	14	TRBJ1-1
CASSSLGEGQTYNEQFF	NA	TRBV5-1	17	TRBJ2-1
CSVEREYGYTF	NA	TRBV29-1	11	TRBJ1-2
CSAPIGGGAYEQYF	TRBD2	TRBV20-1	14	TRBJ2-7
CASSLDRAGTDTQYF	NA	TRBV5-1	15	TRBJ2-3
CASRRGQGRIFNNSPLHF	NA	TRBV12-3/TRBV12-4	18	TRBJ1-6
CASTSWGRDEKLFF	NA	TRBV6-1	14	TRBJ1-4
CASSDNYNEQFF	NA	TRBV6-4	12	TRBJ2-1
CASSLDLFRDSYGYTF	TRBD1	TRBV11-2	16	TRBJ1-2
CSAAGVRTEAFF	NA	TRBV20-1	12	TRBJ1-1
CATSESGTLSYEQYF	NA	TRBV24-1	15	TRBJ2-7
CASTLEAGVPQPQHF	NA	TRBV7-8	15	TRBJ1-5
CASSFGVYEQFF	NA	TRBV7-9	12	TRBJ2-1
CASGRHGLNEQYF	TRBD2	TRBV30	13	TRBJ2-7
CSARDPLAGVDEQFF	TRBD2	TRBV20-1	15	TRBJ2-1
CASSKTDTQYF	NA	TRBV12-3/TRBV12-4	11	TRBJ2-3
CASSNPGLRVGGYNEQFF	TRBD2	TRBV12-3/TRBV12-4	18	TRBJ2-1
CASSLGTGVENEQFF	TRBD1	TRBV5-1	15	TRBJ2-1
CASSEGGRGAEAFF	NA	TRBV6-1	14	TRBJ1-1
CASSELWGEAFF	NA	TRBV9	12	TRBJ1-1
CASSSSWTSGNTIYF	NA	TRBV11-3	15	TRBJ1-3
CASSMGQGRTEAFF	TRBD1	TRBV5-1	14	TRBJ1-1
CSARVGNNEQFF	NA	TRBV20-1	12	TRBJ2-1
CAISQPRVHTDTQYF	NA	TRBV10-3	15	TRBJ2-3
CASSLGDSARQPQHF	NA	TRBV7-2	15	TRBJ1-5
CASGGGANYGYTF	NA	TRBV10-3	13	TRBJ1-2
CASSPTTGTPETQYF	NA	TRBV11-2	15	TRBJ2-5
CASSQGRTTGELFF	NA	TRBV6-5	14	TRBJ2-2